Shown below are 5 T cell receptor beta chains from a single sample sequenced in a study of blood T cell repertoires in COVID-19. Data came from immunoSEQ multiplex PCR; TCRdb stores just in-frame clones and leaves some out. The table shows over 150,000 clones, with roughly 83% occurring only once. The sample comprised peripheral blood. These receptors all stem from a woman aged 60-75 years with acute or convalescent COVID-19.

The V call is TRBV19, the J call TRBJ1-2; 9 bases align to TRBD1. Germline V lookup: CDR1 LNHDA, CDR2 SQIVND (reference sequence). With V trimmed by 4 bases and J by 8 bases, 5 bases remained unmatched. This CDR3 is built from 13 residues. CDR3 nucleotide sequence: TGTGCCAGTAGTACGGGACAGGGTCGGGGCTACACCTTC. This gives the protein CASSTGQGRGYTF.

The chain recombines TRBV5-6 with TRBJ2-5; TRBD2 aligns across 7 bases. Looked up from germline, CDR1 is SGHDT and CDR2 is YYEEEE. The CDR3 has 16 amino acids. After removal of 4 bases from V and 5 bases from J, the junction contained 14 bases not matched to a gene. The CDR3 protein is CASSPFGGSPRETQYF. The CDR3 DNA is TGTGCCAGCAGCCCATTCGGGGGGTCCCCGCGGGAGACCCAGTACTTC. Full variable domain (missing parts from reference TRBV5-6 and TRBJ2-5): DAGVTQSPTHLIKTRGQQVTLRCSPKSGHDTVSWYQQALGQGPQFIFQYYEEEERQRGNFPDRFSGHQFPNYSSELNVNALLLGDSALYLCASSPFGGSPRETQYFGPGTRLLVL.

This clone was counted between two and nine times. The chain employs TRBV19 and TRBJ1-5; TRBD1 matches 7 bases. After removal of 7 bases from V and 4 bases from J, the junction contained 10 bases not matched to a gene. This CDR3 comprises 15 residues. Germline V gene sequence: CDR1 LNHDA, CDR2 SQIVND (reference sequence). Written as DNA, the CDR3 is TGTGCCAGTAAAAATGTCGACAGGGAGAATCAGCCCCAGCATTTT. Translating gives CASKNVDRENQPQHF.

CDR3 in amino acids: CASSLKGARYTEAFF. The CDR3 DNA reads TGTGCCAGCAGCTTAAAGGGGGCCCGGTACACTGAAGCTTTCTTT. The V call is TRBV13, the J call TRBJ1-1, with 7 bases fitting TRBD1. The germline V gene has CDR1 PRHDT and CDR2 FYEKMQ (reference sequence). V gave up 2 bases and J gave up 3 bases; unmatched junction bases: 6. The CDR3 totals 15 residues.

V gene TRBV11-2 combines with J gene TRBJ2-1; tentatively, D is TRBD1 (5 bases). Germline-derived CDR1 and CDR2 are SGHAT and FQNNGV. The CDR3 has 14 amino acids. The V and J ends lost 1 base and 1 base respectively, with 5 bases between them. The CDR3 loop is CASSLGQSYNEQFF. The CDR3 nucleotides are TGTGCCAGCAGCTTAGGACAGTCCTACAATGAGCAGTTCTTC.